This TCR beta chain comes out of a study of OX40 agonist ivuxolimab in advanced cancers. CDR3 length equals 16 residues. Trimming shortened V by 4 bases and J by 7 bases, and 20 bases separated the two germline ends. The germline V gene has CDR1 MNHNS and CDR2 SASEGT. This table comes from immunoSEQ multiplex PCR, and its TCRdb copy is limited to in-frame clones, with some not included. The top ten hold 4.5% to 5.5% of the sample, which has 55,000 to 80,000 clones, 91% seen once. The origin of this receptor is an adult with an advanced solid tumor such as melanoma, head and neck, liver or kidney cancer. The rearrangement joins TRBV6-1 to TRBJ2-1; D perhaps matches TRBD2 (6 bases). Sequenced material: CD4+ or CD8+ T cells sorted from blood, taken in a trial of the OX40 agonist ivuxolimab. This CDR3 reads CASSVPSGSDPNEQFF. The CDR3 DNA sequence: TGTGCCAGCAGTGTACCGTCCGGGAGTGATCCTAATGAGCAGTTCTTC.